Listed below are T cell receptor beta chains from one sample, sequenced in a study of cytomegalovirus exposure and HLA in healthy donors. TCRdb keeps only in-frame clones here, not all; method: immunoSEQ multiplex PCR. The sample lists around 160,000 clones, approximately 80% occurring once. Sequencing was performed on PBMCs. The source is a woman aged 40 to 49 in good health and CMV-seropositive. Both conserved end residues are part of each CDR3. A D gene is named only where the DNA matches it firmly. Clone size is stated in some rows and not others, as once, few, many or a class when expanded.

.,TRBV6-1,TRBD1,TRBJ2-5,14,TGTGCCGGGACAGGGGGCCGGGGTAGGGAGACCCAGTACTTC,CAGTGGRGRETQYF
many,TRBV10-3,.,TRBJ1-1,14,TGTGCCATCAGGGAGGGACCACCAGGGACTGAAGCTTTCTTT,CAIREGPPGTEAFF
few,TRBV28,TRBD1,TRBJ1-6,15,TGTGCCAGCAGTTTTCACAGGGGGAGCCATTCACCCCTCCACTTT,CASSFHRGSHSPLHF
.,TRBV2,TRBD1,TRBJ2-2,14,TGTGCCAGCAGGGACAGGATAAACACCGGGGAGCTGTTTTTT,CASRDRINTGELFF
few,TRBV4-1,.,TRBJ1-2,16,TGCGCCAGCAGCCTCGCCACGACAGGTATGAAAGAGGGCTACACCTTC,CASSLATTGMKEGYTF
.,TRBV6-6,TRBD1,TRBJ1-1,16,TGTGCCAGCAGTGGGGCCGGGGGACAGTCAAACACTGAAGCTTTCTTT,CASSGAGGQSNTEAFF
.,TRBV30,.,TRBJ1-4,14,TGTGCCTGGAAGGCCGGACGGGGAAATGAAAAACTGTTTTTT,CAWKAGRGNEKLFF
.,TRBV28,.,TRBJ1-2,15,TGTGCCAGCAGCTCACCACGGGTGGGGCTCTATGGCTACACCTTC,CASSSPRVGLYGYTF
.,TRBV2,.,TRBJ1-2,14,TGTGCCAGCAGTGAAAGCCCACCGAACTATGGCTACACCTTC,CASSESPPNYGYTF
few,TRBV7-2,TRBD2,TRBJ2-3,16,TGTGCCAGCAGCCCTCGTAGTGCGGGAGTGGGCGATACGCAGTATTTT,CASSPRSAGVGDTQYF
.,TRBV7-9,.,TRBJ1-2,13,TGTGCCAGCAGCTTAGATGGGACTCATGGCTACACCTTC,CASSLDGTHGYTF
.,TRBV4-3,.,TRBJ2-2,14,TGCGCCAGCAGCCAAGATCGAGGGACCGGGGAGCTGTTTTTT,CASSQDRGTGELFF
.,TRBV9,TRBD1,TRBJ1-6,15,TGTGCCAGCAGCCCTCGACAGGGTTATAATTCACCCCTCCACTTT,CASSPRQGYNSPLHF
.,TRBV19,.,TRBJ1-1,12,TGTGCCAGCGGACAGTCGAACACTGAAGCTTTCTTT,CASGQSNTEAFF
.,TRBV7-2,TRBD2,TRBJ2-7,15,TGTGCCAGCAGCTTAGACCAGCGGGAGGGCCGAGAGCAGTACTTC,CASSLDQREGREQYF
few,TRBV19,.,TRBJ1-1,13,TGTGCCAGTAGTATAACAGACGGCACTGAAGCTTTCTTT,CASSITDGTEAFF
.,TRBV18,.,TRBJ2-7,15,TGTGCCAGCTCACCTTCTTTGGGGAGCTCCTACGAGCAGTACTTC,CASSPSLGSSYEQYF
.,TRBV11-3,.,TRBJ1-1,13,TGTGCCAGCAGCGGGGACATGAACACTGAAGCTTTCTTT,CASSGDMNTEAFF
.,TRBV7-2,TRBD1,TRBJ2-7,14,TGTGCCAGCAGCTTAGCCGGGACAGGGTACGAGCAGTACTTC,CASSLAGTGYEQYF
.,TRBV29-1,.,TRBJ1-2,13,TGCAGCGCCCTCTACGGGGGGGCGAGAGGCTACACCTTC,CSALYGGARGYTF
.,TRBV19,TRBD1,TRBJ1-1,14,TGTGCCACCTTACAGGGGGCTATGAACACTGAAGCTTTCTTT,CATLQGAMNTEAFF
.,TRBV7-9,TRBD2,TRBJ2-5,17,TGTGCCAGCAGCCCCCGACGCTTGGGACTAGGGAGAGAGACCCAGTACTTC,CASSPRRLGLGRETQYF
.,TRBV11-3,TRBD1,TRBJ1-1,13,TGTGCCAGCAGCTTGGACAGGGACACTGAAGCTTTCTTT,CASSLDRDTEAFF
.,TRBV10-3,.,TRBJ1-2,13,TGTGCCATCAGTGGACAGGCCAACTATGGCTACACCTTC,CAISGQANYGYTF
.,TRBV25-1,.,TRBJ1-6,12,TGTGCCAGCAGTGGACTTCCGGCGGCCCTCCACTTT,CASSGLPAALHF
.,TRBV7-9,TRBD2,TRBJ2-1,15,TGTGCCAGCAGCTTCCGCGGGGGGGATGACAATGAGCAGTTCTTC,CASSFRGGDDNEQFF
few,TRBV6-6,.,TRBJ1-1,13,TGTGCCAGCAGTTGGGGACAGAACACTGAAGCTTTCTTT,CASSWGQNTEAFF
.,TRBV4-1,TRBD2,TRBJ2-1,15,TGCGCCAGCAGCCAAGTCCCCGGGGGGGCCGGTGAGCAGTTCTTC,CASSQVPGGAGEQFF
.,TRBV6-5,TRBD1,TRBJ1-1,14,TGTGCCAGCAGGGAGACAGGGCCGAACACTGAAGCTTTCTTT,CASRETGPNTEAFF
few,TRBV21-1,.,TRBJ1-2,11,TGTGCCAGCAGAGACACCTATGGCTACACCTTC,CASRDTYGYTF
few,TRBV18,.,TRBJ1-1,12,TGTGCCAGCTCACAGGGGCCAGGTGAAGCTTTCTTT,CASSQGPGEAFF
.,TRBV5-1,.,TRBJ1-2,14,TGCGCCAGCAGCTTGGCCATTGGACAAGCGGGCTACACCTTC,CASSLAIGQAGYTF
.,TRBV7-8,.,TRBJ2-1,16,TGTGCCAGCAGCCCTCGGTCAGGGCTTACAATGGGTGAGCAGTTCTTC,CASSPRSGLTMGEQFF
once,TRBV6-4,.,TRBJ2-1,16,TGTGCCAGCAGTGACGAGAGGCAGGGGCGTTACAATGAGCAGTTCTTC,CASSDERQGRYNEQFF
.,TRBV12-5,TRBD1,TRBJ1-2,15,TGTGCTAGTGGTCTTGGGACAGGGGGCAACTATGGCTACACCTTC,CASGLGTGGNYGYTF
.,TRBV14,TRBD1,TRBJ1-2,15,TGTGCCAGCAGCCAAGCACAGGGGTTCGACTATGGCTACACCTTC,CASSQAQGFDYGYTF
.,TRBV11-2,.,TRBJ2-2,16,TGTGCCAGCAGCTCCCAATCCGCTTTGAGCACCGGGGAGCTGTTTTTT,CASSSQSALSTGELFF
.,TRBV6-1,TRBD1,TRBJ1-2,15,TGTGCCAGCAGACCCGGGACAGGGGATTTCCATGGCTACACCTTC,CASRPGTGDFHGYTF
.,TRBV5-1,TRBD2,TRBJ2-3,16,TGCGCCAGCAGCTTGGCCGGGAGGACTAGCACAGATACGCAGTATTTT,CASSLAGRTSTDTQYF